One and the same sample provided the 13 T cell receptor beta chains below, sequenced in a study of blood T cell repertoires in COVID-19. TCRdb's table, derived via immunoSEQ multiplex PCR, lists solely in-frame clones and lacks some. In the table there are tens of thousands of clones, almost 85% of which are singletons. Sequences were obtained from peripheral blood. The receptors were sampled from a human donor in a cohort sampled during active COVID-19.

The CDR3 bases are TGTGCCACTAGAACAGGTCCCGCCTACGAGCAGTACTTC. Translated, it gives CATRTGPAYEQYF. This chain connects TRBV19 to TRBJ2-7, with TRBD1 as a possible D gene (5 bases). The germline V gene encodes CDR1 LNHDA and CDR2 SQIVND (reference sequence). This CDR3 is built from 13 residues. The germline V and J ends were trimmed by 10 bases and 2 bases, with 15 bases remaining between them. Drawing the rest from reference TRBV19 and TRBJ2-7, the complete variable domain is DGGITQSPKYLFRKEGQNVTLSCEQNLNHDAMYWYRQDPGQGLRLIYYSQIVNDFQKGDIAEGYSVSREKKESFPLTVTSAQKNPTAFYLCATRTGPAYEQYFGPGTRLTVT.

This clone has only one observation. This CDR3 reads CAISDNTGGNYGYTF. CDR3 nucleotides: TGTGCCATCAGTGACAACACAGGGGGCAACTATGGCTACACCTTC. The V and J genes are TRBV10-3 and TRBJ1-2; 9 bases line up with TRBD1. CDR1 is ENHRY and CDR2 is SYGVKD in the germline V gene. V lost 3 bases to trimming and J lost 2 bases; unmatched junction nucleotides: 4. CDR3 length: 15 residues.

Only a few counts were recorded for this clone. The rearrangement uses TRBV5-4 and TRBJ2-1; 9 bases map to TRBD2. The CDR3 has 16 residues. With 4 bases clipped from V and 5 bases from J, the junction kept 10 bases outside the gene matches. Germline lookup yields CDR1 SGHNT and CDR2 YYREEE (reference sequence). CDR3 coding DNA: TGTGCCAGCAGCAGTAGCGGGAGTGGTCCCCACAATGAGCAGTTCTTC. It is translated as CASSSSGSGPHNEQFF. The entire variable domain, with the rest obtained from reference TRBV5-4 and TRBJ2-1, is as follows: ETGVTQSPTHLIKTRGQQVTLRCSSQSGHNTVSWYQQALGQGPQFIFQYYREEENGRGNFPPRFSGLQFPNYSSELNVNALELDDSALYLCASSSSGSGPHNEQFFGPGTRLTVL.

The chain has TRBV27 and TRBJ1-3; the D gene is possibly TRBD1 (5 bases). The germline V and J ends were trimmed by 5 bases and 2 bases, with 10 bases remaining between them. The germline gives CDR1 MNHEY, CDR2 SMNVEV (reference sequence). The CDR3 runs 14 residues. The CDR3 region is CASSRQGAGNTIYF. CDR3 DNA sequence: TGTGCCAGCAGTCGTCAGGGTGCTGGAAACACCATATATTTT.

The rearrangement uses TRBV5-1 and TRBJ2-2; D call uncertain. Germline-derived CDR1 and CDR2 are SGHRS and YFSETQ. V lost 1 base, J lost 4 bases, and 8 bases lay in between. There are 14 residues in the CDR3. This CDR3 reads CASSLTVSTGELFF. CDR3 sequence (DNA): TGCGCCAGCAGCTTGACCGTTAGCACCGGGGAGCTGTTTTTT.

This clone was picked up a small number of times. The chain couples TRBV7-2 to TRBJ2-2, with a tentative D call TRBD2 (7 bases). Germline assignment: CDR1 SGHTA and CDR2 FQGNSA. The CDR3 extends over 14 amino acids. Trimming stripped 3 bases from V and 5 bases from J, with 10 bases between. The CDR3 region is CASSFRGGTGELFF. The CDR3 DNA reads as TGTGCCAGCAGCTTCAGGGGAGGGACCGGGGAGCTGTTTTTT.

This chain connects TRBV6-2 or TRBV6-3 to TRBJ2-2; 10 bases are shared with TRBD1. Losses at the gene ends were 4 bases for V and 5 bases for J; bases not matched to a gene: 7. Germline V gene sequence: CDR1 MNHEY, CDR2 SVGEGT. CDR3 size: 16 residues. CDR3 protein: CASSSRQGAGTGELFF. The CDR3 DNA reads as TGTGCCAGCAGTTCCCGACAGGGGGCTGGGACCGGGGAGCTGTTTTTT.

The DNA for the CDR3 is TGCGCCAGCAGTGAGGGACAGGACCGAGAGACCCAGTACTTC. Protein product: CASSEGQDRETQYF. The genes are TRBV10-2 and TRBJ2-5, with TRBD1 identical over 7 bases. The CDR3 is 14 amino acids. V trimming: 2 bases; J trimming: 4 bases; junction bases outside the gene matches: 4. CDR1 WSHSY and CDR2 SAAADI come from the germline V gene.

CDR3 DNA: TGTGCCAGCAGCTCCCGGACAGGGGTAGAGACCCAGTACTTC. Its translation is CASSSRTGVETQYF. The chain uses TRBV7-6 and TRBJ2-5, with 9 bases lining up with TRBD1. The V and J ends lost 4 bases and 4 bases, in that order; junction bases with no gene match: 4. The V gene's germline CDR1 is SGHVS and CDR2 FNYEAQ. The CDR3 has 14 amino acids.

The gene calls are TRBV7-2 and TRBJ1-2; TRBD1 agrees at 9 bases. Per germline, CDR1 SGHTA and CDR2 FQGNSA. There are 18 residues in the CDR3. V trimming: 1 base; J trimming: 4 bases; junction bases outside the gene matches: 13. As DNA, the CDR3 is TGTGCCAGCAGCTTAGACGGGACAGGGCGATGGTTTCGCTATGGCTACACCTTC. It encodes CASSLDGTGRWFRYGYTF.

This clone was picked up one time. The rearrangement uses TRBV28 and TRBJ1-1; D may be TRBD1 (5 bases). The ends were cut back, 6 bases at V and 0 bases at J, with 17 bases in the middle. The CDR3 contains 16 residues. Germline V gene sequence: CDR1 MDHEN, CDR2 SYDVKM. DNA of the CDR3: TGTGCCAGCAGCCTGGGGGGGACCCGTATGAACACTGAAGCTTTCTTT. Its translation: CASSLGGTRMNTEAFF. The full variable domain, rest sourced from reference TRBV28 and TRBJ1-1, is DVKVTQSSRYLVKRTGEKVFLECVQDMDHENMFWYRQDPGLGLRLIYFSYDVKMKEKGDIPEGYSVSREKKERFSLILESASTNQTSMYLCASSLGGTRMNTEAFFGQGTRLTVV.

V usage is TRBV7-2 and J usage is TRBJ2-5; D might be TRBD2 (5 bases). This CDR3 comprises 14 residues. The germline V gene has CDR1 SGHTA and CDR2 FQGNSA. Trimming took 8 bases from V and 4 from J, leaving 17 bases between them. The CDR3 DNA sequence: TGTGCCAGCTGCCCTCCGGACTGGAGAGAGACCCAGTACTTC. This codes for CASCPPDWRETQYF.

The J gene is TRBJ2-7, the V gene TRBV7-5; the table's D call, TRBD1, was not checked against the DNA. TRBV7-5 is a listed pseudogene. This CDR3 contains 16 residues. Here the CDR3 reads CARSLLGVKGTYEQYF. As DNA, the CDR3 is TGTGCCAGAAGCTTATTAGGAGTAAAGGGGACCTACGAGCAGTACTTC.